Sequencing of this T cell receptor beta chain was carried out in a study of blood T cell repertoires in COVID-19. V shed 1 base and J shed 6 bases, with 13 bases lying between them. CDR3 length: 15 residues. CDR1 and CDR2 (germline): LGHDT, YNNKEL (reference sequence). Original analysis: Scientists estimated how many nucleated cells there were by amplifying reference gene primers. This table comes from immunoSEQ multiplex PCR, and its TCRdb copy is limited to in-frame clones, with some not included. V, J and clone size derive from that table, while D and trimming were established from the DNA sequence. This table has under 200,000 clones, 80% to 85% appearing once.

Input material: peripheral blood. The rearrangement uses TRBV3-1 (or the pseudogene TRBV3-2) and TRBJ1-5; D unresolved. The TCR originated in a man aged 18 to 29 with active or convalescent COVID-19. As DNA, the CDR3 is TGTGCCAGCAGCCAAGGGTTAATACGGAGTCAGCCCCAGCATTTT. Protein sequence: CASSQGLIRSQPQHF.